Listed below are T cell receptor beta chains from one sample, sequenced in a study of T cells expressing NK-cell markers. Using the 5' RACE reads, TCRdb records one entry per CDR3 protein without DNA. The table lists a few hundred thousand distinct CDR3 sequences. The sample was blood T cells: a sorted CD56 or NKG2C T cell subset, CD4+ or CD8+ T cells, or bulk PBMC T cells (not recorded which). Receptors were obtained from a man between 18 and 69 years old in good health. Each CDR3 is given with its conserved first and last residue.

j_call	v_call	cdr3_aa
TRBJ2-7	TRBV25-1	CASSILGQGDFYEQYF
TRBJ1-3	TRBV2	CARATGEVNTIYF
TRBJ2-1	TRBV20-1	CSPLAGANNEQFF
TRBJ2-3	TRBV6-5	CASTGDTDTQYF
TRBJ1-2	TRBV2	CASSEDRTIYGYTF
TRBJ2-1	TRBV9	CASSDLPKGSSYNEQFF
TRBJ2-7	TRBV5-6	CASSFPRAGSYEQYF
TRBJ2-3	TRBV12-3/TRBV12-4	CASRFQDRTDTQYF
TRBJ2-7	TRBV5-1	CASTRLAGDYEQYF
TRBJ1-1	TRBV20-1	CSARVARGSNTEAFF
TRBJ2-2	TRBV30	CAWSLGLAGELFF
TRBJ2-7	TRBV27	CASSLSSGRQYF
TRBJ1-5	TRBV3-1	CASSQGPKGIQPQHF
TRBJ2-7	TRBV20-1	CSARGETRIYEQYF
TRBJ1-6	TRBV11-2	CATSTYNSPLHF
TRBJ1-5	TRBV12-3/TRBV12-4	CASTGTGGSQPQHF
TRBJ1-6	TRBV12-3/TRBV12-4	CASSFGNPGSPLHF
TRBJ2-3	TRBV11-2	CASSLGGRRGAQYF
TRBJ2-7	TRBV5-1	CASSAGFPTYEQYF
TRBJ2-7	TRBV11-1	CASSSEPLWAASYEQYF
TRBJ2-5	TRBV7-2	CASSSRTAGGETQYF
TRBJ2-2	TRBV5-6	CASNSPGTSGGISAGELFF
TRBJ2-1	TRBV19	CASSNFLAGTYNEQFF
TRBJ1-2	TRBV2	CASSEGQGRAYGYTF
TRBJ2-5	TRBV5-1	CASTPMGRETQYF
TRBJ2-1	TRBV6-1	CASSERQGVGNEQFF
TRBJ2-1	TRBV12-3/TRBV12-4	CASSFRTSTYNEQFF
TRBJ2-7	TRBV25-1	CASSGTGQGFSYEQYF
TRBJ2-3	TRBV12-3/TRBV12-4	CASSFGTLNPPDTQYF
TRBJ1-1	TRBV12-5	CASGLWHMNTEAFF
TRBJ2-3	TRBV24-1	CATSDSDRGLTDTQYF
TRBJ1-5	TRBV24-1	CATSDHGADQPQHF
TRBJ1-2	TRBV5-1	CASSFDIQGYGYTF
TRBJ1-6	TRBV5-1	CASSMIQGTNSPLHF
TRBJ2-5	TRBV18	CASSPIPPTSGGSQETQYF
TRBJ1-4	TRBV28	CASNQLPLGQKLFF
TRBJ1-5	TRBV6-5	CASSRRDTHSNQPQHF
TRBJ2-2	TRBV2	CASRADITGELFF
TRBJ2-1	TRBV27	CASSLTGFGFDEQFF
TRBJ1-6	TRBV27	CASSLTGSHSPLHF
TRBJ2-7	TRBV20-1	CSAKGPNQQYF